This is a list of T cell receptor beta chains from one sample in a study of T cells in Graves' hyperthyroidism and ophthalmopathy. TCRdb processed the multiplex PCR reads anew with MiXCR; each CDR3 protein has one entry. The sample includes 490,000 or so distinct CDR3 sequences, approximately 23% seen only once; the top ten take less than 65%. The source material was blood. Receptor source: a woman aged 65 to 85 with Graves' ophthalmopathy. The CDR3 runs from the conserved cysteine through the conserved F or W. Each record gives: V gene, D gene, CDR3 length, clone size, J gene, CDR3 protein, CDR3 DNA. The D gene is left open where the match is weak. Size values are once, few and many counts, or a class for expanded clones, and some rows have none.

V: TRBV15; D: TRBD1; length: 15; size: -; J: TRBJ1-2; CDR3: CATSREPGQGLGYTF; DNA: TGTGCCACCAGCAGAGAACCGGGACAGGGGCTCGGCTACACCTTC
V: TRBV2; D: -; length: 10; size: many; J: TRBJ2-1; CDR3: CASGYGEQFF; DNA: TGTGCCAGCGGGTACGGTGAGCAGTTCTTC
V: TRBV19; D: TRBD1; length: 15; size: -; J: TRBJ1-2; CDR3: CASSMGPGGVYGYTF; DNA: TGTGCCAGTAGTATGGGACCAGGGGGCGTCTATGGCTACACCTTC
V: TRBV7-6; D: TRBD2; length: 15; size: many; J: TRBJ2-7; CDR3: CASSTGLAWSYEQYF; DNA: TGTGCCAGCAGCACCGGACTAGCTTGGTCCTACGAGCAGTACTTC
V: TRBV29-1; D: -; length: 11; size: -; J: TRBJ1-1; CDR3: CSLWEGTEAFF; DNA: TGCAGCCTCTGGGAAGGCACTGAAGCTTTCTTT
V: TRBV29-1; D: -; length: 10; size: -; J: TRBJ1-2; CDR3: CSVEGDGYTF; DNA: TGCAGCGTTGAAGGGGATGGCTACACCTTC
V: TRBV3-1; D: -; length: 13; size: few; J: TRBJ1-3; CDR3: CASRASSGNTIYF; DNA: TGTGCCAGCAGGGCTAGCTCTGGAAACACCATATATTTT
V: TRBV7-6; D: -; length: 13; size: few; J: TRBJ2-7; CDR3: CASSLGGILGQYF; DNA: TGTGCCAGCAGCTTAGGAGGGATCCTCGGGCAGTACTTC
V: TRBV3-1; D: TRBD1; length: 15; size: -; J: TRBJ2-5; CDR3: CASKLGQGRWETQYF; DNA: TGTGCCAGCAAACTGGGACAGGGTCGTTGGGAGACCCAGTACTTC
V: TRBV28; D: -; length: 15; size: few; J: TRBJ1-2; CDR3: CASSSWTSYNYGYTF; DNA: TGTGCCAGCAGCTCCTGGACCTCATATAACTATGGCTACACCTTC
V: TRBV20-1; D: -; length: 15; size: -; J: TRBJ2-5; CDR3: CSAPLGAGDRETQYF; DNA: TGCAGTGCTCCCTTGGGGGCGGGAGATCGGGAGACCCAGTACTTC
V: TRBV28; D: -; length: 14; size: many; J: TRBJ2-5; CDR3: CASSLDAGRETQYF; DNA: TGTGCCAGCAGTTTAGATGCGGGACGAGAGACCCAGTACTTC
V: TRBV12-3/TRBV12-4; D: -; length: 14; size: few; J: TRBJ2-5; CDR3: CASRIGTSQETQYF; DNA: TGTGCCAGCAGAATAGGGACCTCACAAGAGACCCAGTACTTC
V: TRBV24-1; D: -; length: 14; size: -; J: TRBJ2-5; CDR3: CATSRREGAETQYF; DNA: TGTGCCACCAGTCGCCGGGAGGGGGCAGAGACCCAGTACTTC
V: TRBV12-3/TRBV12-4; D: -; length: 16; size: -; J: TRBJ2-1; CDR3: CASSLYRGETVGEQFF; DNA: TGTGCCAGCAGTTTATATCGCGGCGAGACGGTGGGTGAGCAGTTCTTC
V: TRBV2; D: TRBD1; length: 15; size: many; J: TRBJ1-5; CDR3: CASRRQGDKGQPQHF; DNA: TGTGCCAGCAGGAGACAGGGGGATAAAGGTCAGCCCCAGCATTTT
V: TRBV20-1; D: -; length: 14; size: few; J: TRBJ2-5; CDR3: CSARDPRAVETQYF; DNA: TGCAGTGCTAGAGATCCAAGAGCGGTGGAGACCCAGTACTTC
V: TRBV30; D: TRBD1; length: 14; size: few; J: TRBJ1-1; CDR3: CAWRGDRVDTEAFF; DNA: TGTGCCTGGAGGGGGGACAGGGTCGACACTGAAGCTTTCTTT
V: TRBV11-3; D: -; length: 14; size: -; J: TRBJ1-1; CDR3: CASSPRGGDTEAFF; DNA: TGTGCCAGCAGCCCCCGGGGCGGGGATACTGAAGCTTTCTTT
V: TRBV20-1; D: TRBD1; length: 15; size: -; J: TRBJ1-2; CDR3: CSATLPGTGGGGYTF; DNA: TGCAGTGCTACCCTCCCCGGGACAGGGGGAGGTGGCTACACCTTC
V: TRBV20-1; D: TRBD2; length: 18; size: -; J: TRBJ2-7; CDR3: CSARDRGIAGVFSYEQYF; DNA: TGCAGTGCTAGAGATCGAGGAATAGCGGGAGTCTTTTCCTACGAGCAGTACTTC
V: TRBV12-3/TRBV12-4; D: TRBD1; length: 15; size: many; J: TRBJ1-1; CDR3: CASTPDRGWNTEAFF; DNA: TGTGCCAGCACCCCGGACAGGGGGTGGAACACTGAAGCTTTCTTT
V: TRBV5-1; D: -; length: 14; size: many; J: TRBJ1-5; CDR3: CASSPGGGDQPQHF; DNA: TGCGCCAGCAGCCCCGGCGGGGGGGATCAGCCCCAGCATTTT
V: TRBV2; D: -; length: 15; size: few; J: TRBJ1-6; CDR3: CASSPVGGRNSPLHF; DNA: TGTGCCAGCAGCCCCGTTGGGGGCCGGAATTCACCCCTCCACTTT
V: TRBV5-1; D: -; length: 14; size: few; J: TRBJ1-5; CDR3: CASSAGLGDQPQHF; DNA: TGCGCCAGCAGCGCGGGCCTCGGCGATCAGCCCCAGCATTTT
V: TRBV15; D: -; length: 13; size: few; J: TRBJ1-5; CDR3: CATSRDGFTPQHF; DNA: TGTGCCACCAGCAGAGATGGGTTTACGCCCCAGCATTTT
V: TRBV4-3; D: TRBD2; length: 15; size: -; J: TRBJ2-7; CDR3: CASSPGLASSNEQYF; DNA: TGCGCCAGCAGCCCGGGACTAGCGAGTTCCAACGAGCAGTACTTC
V: TRBV9; D: -; length: 11; size: -; J: TRBJ2-1; CDR3: CASSARNEQFF; DNA: TGTGCCAGCAGCGCACGCAATGAGCAGTTCTTC
V: TRBV6-1; D: TRBD1; length: 14; size: -; J: TRBJ1-4; CDR3: CASSADRGIEKLFF; DNA: TGTGCCAGCAGTGCCGACAGGGGGATTGAAAAACTGTTTTTT
V: TRBV7-9; D: TRBD1; length: 15; size: few; J: TRBJ2-5; CDR3: CASSSRQGGTETQYF; DNA: TGTGCCAGCAGCTCCCGACAGGGGGGGACCGAGACCCAGTACTTC
V: TRBV12-3/TRBV12-4; D: -; length: 13; size: many; J: TRBJ2-1; CDR3: CASSPWGANEQFF; DNA: TGTGCCAGCAGCCCTTGGGGGGCGAATGAGCAGTTCTTC
V: TRBV25-1; D: -; length: 14; size: -; J: TRBJ2-5; CDR3: CASSEDGFQETQYF; DNA: TGTGCCAGCAGTGAAGATGGGTTCCAAGAGACCCAGTACTTC
V: TRBV30; D: -; length: 12; size: few; J: TRBJ2-5; CDR3: CAWSVGQETQYF; DNA: TGTGCCTGGAGTGTGGGGCAAGAGACCCAGTACTTC
V: TRBV7-2; D: TRBD2; length: 13; size: many; J: TRBJ2-7; CDR3: CASSLDGGFEQYF; DNA: TGTGCCAGCAGCTTAGACGGGGGGTTCGAGCAGTACTTC
V: TRBV20-1; D: -; length: 15; size: -; J: TRBJ1-2; CDR3: CSARANRAELYGYTF; DNA: TGCAGTGCTAGAGCGAACAGGGCGGAACTCTATGGCTACACCTTC
V: TRBV13; D: -; length: 15; size: few; J: TRBJ1-2; CDR3: CASSRTGMGVRGYTF; DNA: TGTGCCAGCAGCCGAACAGGGATGGGGGTTCGTGGCTACACCTTC
V: TRBV12-3/TRBV12-4; D: TRBD1; length: 14; size: few; J: TRBJ1-1; CDR3: CASSLYGTGGEAFF; DNA: TGTGCCAGCAGTTTGTACGGGACAGGGGGCGAAGCTTTCTTT
V: TRBV7-3; D: -; length: 13; size: many; J: TRBJ2-7; CDR3: CASSLPGSHEQYF; DNA: TGTGCCAGCAGCTTACCAGGGAGCCACGAGCAGTACTTC
V: TRBV5-1; D: -; length: 15; size: -; J: TRBJ1-1; CDR3: CASSLGGEVNTEASF; DNA: TGCGCCAGCAGCTTGGGCGGGGAAGTGAACACTGAAGCTTCCTTT
V: TRBV28; D: -; length: 13; size: many; J: TRBJ1-1; CDR3: CASSLRTAGGAFF; DNA: TGTGCCAGCAGTTTACGAACGGCCGGGGGAGCTTTCTTT
V: TRBV27; D: TRBD1; length: 15; size: few; J: TRBJ1-2; CDR3: CASSLWARGQDGYTF; DNA: TGTGCCAGCAGTTTATGGGCCAGGGGGCAGGATGGCTACACCTTC
V: TRBV28; D: TRBD1; length: 15; size: few; J: TRBJ1-3; CDR3: CASSSQGGPGNTIYF; DNA: TGTGCCAGCAGTTCCCAAGGGGGCCCTGGAAACACCATATATTTT
V: TRBV28; D: -; length: 15; size: -; J: TRBJ2-7; CDR3: CASRGGGTGNYEQYF; DNA: TGTGCCAGCAGGGGGGGGGGGACAGGTAACTACGAGCAGTACTTC
V: TRBV5-1; D: -; length: 14; size: -; J: TRBJ1-1; CDR3: CASSLEQSNTEAFF; DNA: TGCGCCAGCAGCTTGGAACAGTCGAACACTGAAGCTTTCTTT
V: TRBV12-3/TRBV12-4; D: -; length: 14; size: many; J: TRBJ2-7; CDR3: CASRHSGRRYEQYF; DNA: TGTGCCAGCAGACATAGCGGTCGACGGTACGAGCAGTACTTC
V: TRBV6-2/TRBV6-3; D: TRBD2; length: 16; size: -; J: TRBJ2-7; CDR3: CASTLAGTSGSYEQYF; DNA: TGTGCCAGCACCCTTGCCGGGACTAGCGGCTCCTACGAGCAGTACTTC
V: TRBV7-2; D: TRBD1; length: 13; size: few; J: TRBJ2-3; CDR3: CASSSRTGGTQYF; DNA: TGTGCCAGCAGCTCCCGGACAGGGGGTACGCAGTATTTT
V: TRBV20-1; D: -; length: 12; size: few; J: TRBJ2-1; CDR3: CSASATRGEQFF; DNA: TGCAGTGCTAGCGCGACGCGTGGTGAGCAGTTCTTC
V: TRBV12-3/TRBV12-4; D: -; length: 14; size: -; J: TRBJ2-2; CDR3: CASSFGLSSGELFF; DNA: TGTGCCAGCAGTTTCGGGTTGAGTTCCGGGGAGCTGTTTTTT
V: TRBV13; D: TRBD1; length: 15; size: -; J: TRBJ2-2; CDR3: CASSQGGAGTGELFF; DNA: TGTGCCAGCAGCCAAGGGGGCGCCGGCACCGGGGAGCTGTTTTTT
V: TRBV28; D: TRBD1; length: 15; size: many; J: TRBJ2-7; CDR3: CASSLFGTGTYEQYF; DNA: TGTGCCAGCAGTTTATTCGGGACAGGGACCTACGAGCAGTACTTC
V: TRBV4-2; D: -; length: 14; size: few; J: TRBJ2-7; CDR3: CASSQGMGPYEQYF; DNA: TGTGCCAGCAGCCAAGGGATGGGACCCTACGAGCAGTACTTC
V: TRBV20-1; D: -; length: 12; size: -; J: TRBJ1-1; CDR3: CSAKGPNTEAFF; DNA: TGCAGTGCCAAGGGGCCGAACACTGAAGCTTTCTTT
V: TRBV5-1; D: -; length: 14; size: -; J: TRBJ1-6; CDR3: CASSLDPYNSPLHF; DNA: TGCGCCAGCAGCTTGGACCCATATAATTCACCCCTCCACTTT
V: TRBV7-2; D: -; length: 14; size: many; J: TRBJ2-3; CDR3: CASSSLVGTDTQYF; DNA: TGTGCCAGCAGCTCCCTAGTGGGCACAGATACGCAGTATTTT
V: TRBV5-6; D: -; length: 16; size: -; J: TRBJ2-7; CDR3: CASSQNGGPPRNEQYF; DNA: TGTGCCAGCAGCCAAAACGGGGGACCCCCAAGGAACGAGCAGTACTTC
V: TRBV28; D: -; length: 15; size: many; J: TRBJ1-6; CDR3: CASSLGPIYNSPLHF; DNA: TGTGCCAGCAGTTTAGGCCCGATCTATAATTCACCCCTCCACTTT
V: TRBV6-6; D: -; length: 16; size: -; J: TRBJ1-2; CDR3: CASSYSGGGGSYGYTF; DNA: TGTGCCAGCAGTTACTCGGGAGGAGGAGGAAGCTATGGCTACACCTTC
V: TRBV28; D: -; length: 13; size: -; J: TRBJ1-2; CDR3: CASSLTRSYGYTF; DNA: TGTGCCAGCAGTTTGACCCGGAGCTATGGCTACACCTTC
V: TRBV20-1; D: -; length: 15; size: -; J: TRBJ2-7; CDR3: CSARGGGGGSYEQYF; DNA: TGCAGTGCTAGAGGGGGGGGAGGGGGCTCGTACGAGCAGTACTTC